This TCR beta chain was captured in a study of shared clonotypes between healthy human individuals. Findings and limits, study-wide: Sharing of clonotypes among donors was expected to vary with sequencing depth.

The authors sequenced unsorted PBMC DNA on ten immunoSEQ deep assay plates. The method was immunoSEQ multiplex PCR; TCRdb's version includes in-frame clones alone and lacks a portion of them. This sample has fewer than 550,000 clones, with over 75% found just once. Details on this clone: Its antigen is unknown.

Trimming took off 0 bases at V and 2 bases at J, with 10 bases between the two ends. The CDR3 is 15 amino acids. Germline V CDR1 and CDR2: SGHDT, YYEEEE. This clonotype was sampled from a woman aged 40 to 55 in good health. Some clones in this sample may be carry-over from other donors' samples. This chain uses TRBV5-6 with TRBJ2-3, with D possibly being TRBD2 (6 bases). Sequencing used PBMCs. CDR3 amino acids: CASSLGRGNTDTQYF. Here the CDR3 DNA reads TGTGCCAGCAGCTTGGGGAGGGGAAACACAGATACGCAGTATTTT. The full variable domain, completed using reference TRBV5-6 and TRBJ2-3, is DAGVTQSPTHLIKTRGQQVTLRCSPKSGHDTVSWYQQALGQGPQFIFQYYEEEERQRGNFPDRFSGHQFPNYSSELNVNALLLGDSALYLCASSLGRGNTDTQYFGPGTRLTVL.